The next 15 T cell receptor beta chains were all read from a single sample in a study of OX40 agonist ivuxolimab in advanced cancers. TCRdb keeps only in-frame clones here, not all; method: immunoSEQ multiplex PCR. The sample lists about 72,000 clones, over 75% seen once, with approximately 0.94% in the top ten. Specimen: CD4+ or CD8+ T cells sorted from blood, collected in a trial of the OX40 agonist ivuxolimab. The receptors here all came from an adult with an advanced solid tumor such as melanoma, head and neck, liver or kidney cancer.

This chain connects TRBV6-5 to TRBJ1-2; D might be TRBD1 (5 bases). The CDR3 contains 14 residues. The V end was cut by 0 bases, the J end by 8 bases, with 13 bases between. Germline V CDR1 and CDR2: MNHEY, SVGAGI. CDR3 residues: CASSYSNRPEGYTF. For the CDR3, the DNA is TGTGCCAGCAGTTACTCGAACAGGCCTGAGGGCTACACCTTC.

This chain links TRBV5-1 with TRBJ2-7; TRBD1 matches 8 bases. Trimming at V came to 0 bases and at J to 4 bases, leaving 9 bases not matched to a gene. The CDR3 runs 16 residues. CDR1 and CDR2 from the germline V gene are SGHRS and YFSETQ. CDR3 in amino acids: CASSLGQGSVVYEQYF. CDR3 bases: TGCGCCAGCAGCTTGGGACAGGGGTCGGTGGTTTACGAGCAGTACTTC. Looking up the rest from reference TRBV5-1 and TRBJ2-7 gives the full variable domain: KAGVTQTPRYLIKTRGQQVTLSCSPISGHRSVSWYQQTPGQGLQFLFEYFSETQRNKGNFPGRFSGRQFSNSRSEMNVSTLELGDSALYLCASSLGQGSVVYEQYFGPGTRLTVT.

The chain recombines TRBV19 with TRBJ2-5; 7 nucleotides align to TRBD1. V lost 2 bases and J lost 2; bases outside the gene matches: 11. The CDR3 loop spans 17 amino acids. Germline V gene sequence: CDR1 LNHDA, CDR2 SQIVND (reference sequence). The CDR3 here is CASSIHWKGRGQETQYF. In DNA form, the CDR3 reads TGTGCCAGTAGTATACATTGGAAGGGCAGGGGGCAAGAGACCCAGTACTTC.

This chain connects TRBV7-6 to TRBJ1-1; D gene uncertain. V shed 1 base and J shed 6 bases, with 12 bases lying between them. The germline V gene encodes CDR1 SGHVS and CDR2 FNYEAQ. The CDR3 runs 14 residues. The CDR3 nucleotides read TGTGCCAGCAGCTTAGGAAGGGTCCAATCTGAAGCTTTCTTT. Its translation is CASSLGRVQSEAFF.

The rearrangement joins TRBV6-5 to TRBJ1-1; D remains unclear. CDR3 length equals 15 residues. The V gene lost 1 base and the J gene lost 3 bases, with 12 bases spanning the gap. CDR1 and CDR2 from the germline V gene are MNHEY and SVGAGI. The DNA for the CDR3 is TGTGCCAGCAGTTACTTTGGACCCCGGGACACTGAAGCTTTCTTT. Translated: CASSYFGPRDTEAFF.

The chain employs TRBV7-2 and TRBJ2-2; D is perhaps TRBD2 (6 bases). This CDR3 has 17 amino acids. Germline CDR1 is SGHTA and CDR2 is FQGNSA. Trimming left V 4 bases short and J 2 bases short, with 17 bases between. In DNA, the CDR3 is TGTGCCAGCAGCTCACGGACTAACGGACTTAACACCGGGGAGCTGTTTTTT. Translating it yields CASSSRTNGLNTGELFF.

The rearrangement links TRBV19 to TRBJ1-6, with D perhaps matching TRBD1 (6 bases). The V gene lost 4 bases and the J gene lost 13 bases, with 17 bases spanning the gap. This CDR3 spans 14 amino acids. Germline values: CDR1 LNHDA, CDR2 SQIVND (reference sequence). The CDR3, as DNA: TGTGCCAGTAGTAGGTACAGGGAAAGAGATCCCCTCCACTTT. It specifies CASSRYRERDPLHF.

This chain links TRBV6-6 with TRBJ1-2, with D perhaps TRBD1 (5 bases). From germline, CDR1 is MNHNY and CDR2 SVGAGI (reference sequence). There are 12 residues in the CDR3. Trimming removed 6 bases at V and 5 bases at J, with 10 bases between. CDR3 coding DNA: TGTGCCAGCAGCCCCCGGGGGTATGGCTACACCTTC. This gives the protein CASSPRGYGYTF.

The J gene is TRBJ1-2, the V gene TRBV27; D is unresolved. This CDR3 has 14 residues. V shed 6 bases and J shed 5 bases, with 16 bases lying between them. CDR1 and CDR2 (germline): MNHEY, SMNVEV (reference sequence). This CDR3 reads CASSPRQPEYGYTF. CDR3 DNA sequence: TGTGCCAGCAGCCCGCGCCAGCCGGAATATGGCTACACCTTC.

The chain joins TRBV11-3 to TRBJ2-1; TRBD2 might be the D (5 bases). CDR1 SGHNT and CDR2 YENEEA come from the germline V gene. This CDR3 comprises 14 residues. Trimming removed 4 bases at V and 8 bases at J, with 15 bases between. CDR3 sequence (DNA): TGTGCCAGCAGCTCATTCACGGGATGGGATGAGCAGTTCTTC. Amino acid sequence: CASSSFTGWDEQFF.

This chain uses TRBV28 with TRBJ2-7; D is ambiguous. CDR1 and CDR2 (germline): MDHEN, SYDVKM. V was shortened by 1 base and J by 7 bases, with 23 bases between the two germline ends. The CDR3 is 17 amino acids. As DNA, the CDR3 is TGTGCCAGCAGTTTATTCGCCCTTGCGGCTTCTCTGGGAGAGCAGTACTTC. Encoded protein: CASSLFALAASLGEQYF.

This clone was seen a single time. V and J are TRBV7-3 and TRBJ2-3; no firm D call. Germline loops: CDR1 SGHTA, CDR2 FQGTGA. V dropped 5 bases and J dropped 0 bases, with 9 bases sitting between them. The CDR3 extends over 14 amino acids. CDR3 residues: CASSVRPSTDTQYF. CDR3 bases: TGTGCCAGCAGCGTTAGGCCTAGCACAGATACGCAGTATTTT.

The chain employs TRBV6-1 and TRBJ1-5; tentatively, D is TRBD1 (6 bases). Germline lookup yields CDR1 MNHNS and CDR2 SASEGT. The V end was cut by 3 bases, the J end by 2 bases, with 8 bases between. The CDR3 covers 14 residues. In DNA form, the CDR3 reads TGTGCCAGCAGTGAGTACAGGGGCAATCAGCCCCAGCATTTT. Translation gives CASSEYRGNQPQHF.

The V and J genes are TRBV9 and TRBJ2-3; the D gene could be TRBD1 or TRBD2 (5 bases each). Germline values: CDR1 SGDLS, CDR2 YYNGEE. The CDR3 runs to 16 residues. V was trimmed by 4 bases and J by 3 bases, leaving 18 bases between them. This CDR3 is CASSSLVGDGTDTQYF. In nucleotides, the CDR3 is TGTGCCAGCAGCTCCTTAGTAGGGGACGGTACAGATACGCAGTATTTT.

This clone appeared a few times. The chain combines TRBV5-4 with TRBJ2-1; 8 bases agree with TRBD1. Germline V lookup: CDR1 SGHNT, CDR2 YYREEE (reference sequence). Trimming removed 0 bases from V and 10 bases from J; junction bases left unmatched: 9. The CDR3 consists of 15 residues. This CDR3 is CASSLGRGRDGEQFF. The DNA for the CDR3 is TGTGCCAGCAGCTTGGGCAGGGGGCGGGATGGGGAGCAGTTCTTC.